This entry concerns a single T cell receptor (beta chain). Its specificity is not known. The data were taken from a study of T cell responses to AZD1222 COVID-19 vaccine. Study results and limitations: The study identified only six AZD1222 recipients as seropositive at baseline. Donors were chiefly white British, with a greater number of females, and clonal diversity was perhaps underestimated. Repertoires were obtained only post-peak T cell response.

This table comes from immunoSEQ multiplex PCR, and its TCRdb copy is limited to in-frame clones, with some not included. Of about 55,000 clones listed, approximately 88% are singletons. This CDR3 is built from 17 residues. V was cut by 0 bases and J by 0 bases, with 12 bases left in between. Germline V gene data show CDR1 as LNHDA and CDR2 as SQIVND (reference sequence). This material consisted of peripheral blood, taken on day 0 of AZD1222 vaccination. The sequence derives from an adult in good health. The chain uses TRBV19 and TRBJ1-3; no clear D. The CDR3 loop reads CASSIDPDGYSGNTIYF. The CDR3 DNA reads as TGTGCCAGTAGTATAGACCCCGACGGCTACTCTGGAAACACCATATATTTT.